A single sample gave rise to the 30 T cell receptor beta chains below, sequenced in a study of blood T cell repertoires in COVID-19. Assay: immunoSEQ multiplex PCR; the TCRdb copy retains only in-frame clones and omits some. The repertoire holds 150,000 to 200,000 clones, with more than 75% as singletons. Sample: peripheral blood. The receptors originated from a man aged 55 to 69 with active or convalescent COVID-19.

This clone has more than one count but fewer than ten. The genes are TRBV19 and TRBJ1-5; D is uncertain. Between the trimmed V and J ends, which lost 2 bases and 2 bases, there was a span of 13 bases. The CDR3 covers 16 residues. Germline-derived CDR1 and CDR2 are LNHDA and SQIVND (reference sequence). The CDR3 region has the DNA TGTGCCAGTAGTATATCGTCGGGTAGTGGCAATCAGCCCCAGCATTTT. It codes for CASSISSGSGNQPQHF.

The rearrangement joins TRBV7-9 to TRBJ1-2; TRBD1 might be the D (5 bases). This CDR3 region has 16 residues. V was cut by 4 bases and J by 4 bases, with 19 bases left in between. Germline V gene sequence: CDR1 SEHNR, CDR2 FQNEAQ (reference sequence). CDR3 residues: CASSSDGGKPPYGYTF. The CDR3 DNA is TGTGCCAGCAGCTCCGACGGGGGAAAGCCTCCCTATGGCTACACCTTC.

The chain joins TRBV5-4 to TRBJ2-7; D ambiguous. The CDR3 loop spans 13 amino acids. Germline-derived CDR1 and CDR2 are SGHNT and YYREEE (reference sequence). Trimming took 4 bases from V and 2 from J, leaving 10 bases between them. The CDR3 protein is CASSGTDPYEQYF. The CDR3 DNA reads as TGTGCCAGCAGCGGTACAGATCCCTACGAGCAGTACTTC.

V usage is TRBV3-1 (or the pseudogene TRBV3-2) and J usage is TRBJ2-7, with no clear D. CDR3 length equals 13 residues. Trimming took 4 bases from V and 6 from J, leaving 13 bases between them. Germline V gene data show CDR1 as LGHDT and CDR2 as YNNKEL (reference sequence). The chain's CDR3 is CASSPHSYGEQYF. DNA for the CDR3: TGTGCCAGCAGCCCCCACAGCTACGGCGAGCAGTACTTC.

The J gene is TRBJ1-2, the V gene TRBV2, with 8 bases identical to TRBD1. J was trimmed by 4 bases and V by 7 bases; bases with no gene match: 14. In germline, CDR1 is SNHLY, CDR2 FYNNEI. The CDR3 sequence is 16 residues long. CDR3 DNA: TGTGCCAGCAACCGGAAGGAGGCAGGGGGCAGCTATGGCTACACCTTC. Protein product: CASNRKEAGGSYGYTF.

The J gene is TRBJ1-1, the V gene TRBV5-1, with D possibly TRBD1 on 5 matching bases. V was clipped by 0 bases and J by 3 bases, with 15 bases between them. This CDR3 is built from 16 residues. Germline V CDR1 and CDR2: SGHRS, YFSETQ. The CDR3: CASSLGQPLTYTEAFF. CDR3 DNA: TGCGCCAGCAGCTTGGGACAGCCATTGACGTACACTGAAGCTTTCTTT. Variable domain in full (rest from reference TRBV5-1 and TRBJ1-1): KAGVTQTPRYLIKTRGQQVTLSCSPISGHRSVSWYQQTPGQGLQFLFEYFSETQRNKGNFPGRFSGRQFSNSRSEMNVSTLELGDSALYLCASSLGQPLTYTEAFFGQGTRLTVV.

This chain links TRBV5-6 with TRBJ1-6; TRBD1 is a possible D gene (6 bases). CDR3 length equals 15 residues. CDR1 and CDR2 (germline): SGHDT, YYEEEE. Trimming shortened V by 0 bases and J by 6 bases, and 10 bases separated the two germline ends. The CDR3 region has the DNA TGTGCCAGCAGCTTGGAAAACAGGGTTAATTCACCCCTCCACTTT. Its translation: CASSLENRVNSPLHF.

The chain is built from TRBV10-2 and TRBJ2-7; 9 bases agree with TRBD1. The CDR3 sequence is 15 residues long. V trimming: 3 bases; J trimming: 4 bases; junction bases outside the gene matches: 7. Germline V gene sequence: CDR1 WSHSY, CDR2 SAAADI. The CDR3, as DNA: TGCGCCAGCAGTGACACCGGGACAGGGAAATACGAGCAGTACTTC. It translates to CASSDTGTGKYEQYF.

This clone was found a few times. This chain connects TRBV30 to TRBJ1-4; D may be TRBD1 (5 bases). Trimming left V 2 bases short and J 8 bases short, with 12 bases between. Germline CDR1 reads GTSNPN; CDR2 reads SVGIG (reference sequence). The CDR3 runs 13 residues. CDR3 amino acids: CAWSPQGGEKLFF. The CDR3 DNA reads TGTGCCTGGAGTCCCCAGGGAGGGGAAAAACTGTTTTTT.

V and J are TRBV5-1 and TRBJ1-5; D is possibly TRBD1 (5 bases). This CDR3 has 14 residues. Germline CDR1 reads SGHRS; CDR2 reads YFSETQ. V lost 0 bases to trimming and J lost 8 bases, with 12 bases between them. The CDR3 loop is CASSLVAGREPQHF. In DNA, the CDR3 is TGCGCCAGCAGCTTGGTAGCGGGCAGGGAGCCCCAGCATTTT.

This chain joins TRBV5-4 and TRBJ1-1, with 7 bases that match TRBD1. Trimming at V came to 0 bases and at J to 1 base, leaving 3 bases not matched to a gene. The CDR3 totals 15 residues. CDR1 and CDR2 (germline): SGHNT, YYREEE (reference sequence). The CDR3, as DNA: TGTGCCAGCAGCTTGGGGACAGGCCCGAACACTGAAGCTTTCTTT. Translating gives CASSLGTGPNTEAFF.

The V call is TRBV2, the J call TRBJ1-3; 11 bases align to TRBD1. The CDR3 totals 15 residues. In germline, CDR1 is SNHLY, CDR2 FYNNEI. V trimming: 6 bases; J trimming: 4 bases; junction bases outside the gene matches: 5. In nucleotides, the CDR3 is TGTGCCAGCAGCGGACAGGGGGCGCTGGGAAACACCATATATTTT. Its protein product is CASSGQGALGNTIYF. Drawing the rest from reference TRBV2 and TRBJ1-3, the complete variable domain is EPEVTQTPSHQVTQMGQEVILRCVPISNHLYFYWYRQILGQKVEFLVSFYNNEISEKSEIFDDQFSVERPDGSNFTLKIRSTKLEDSAMYFCASSGQGALGNTIYFGEGSWLTVV.

This clone was picked up one time. The rearrangement links TRBV9 to TRBJ2-7, with 10 bases aligning to TRBD1. CDR1 and CDR2 from the germline V gene are SGDLS and YYNGEE. V was clipped by 1 base and J by 6 bases; unmatched bases: 7. The CDR3 covers 15 residues. CDR3 nucleotides: TGTGCCAGCAGCGTACGCGACAGGGGGCTAGGCGAGCAGTACTTC. Protein sequence: CASSVRDRGLGEQYF.

This clone showed up just a few times. The chain has TRBV9 and TRBJ1-2; D is perhaps TRBD1 (6 bases). From germline, CDR1 is SGDLS and CDR2 YYNGEE. The CDR3 covers 14 residues. Trimming removed 4 bases from V and 4 bases from J, with 14 bases in between. CDR3 coding DNA: TGTGCCAGCAGCACCCACCTACAGGGCTATGGCTACACCTTC. It encodes CASSTHLQGYGYTF.

The V and J genes are TRBV3-1 (or the pseudogene TRBV3-2) and TRBJ1-6; D perhaps matches TRBD1 (6 bases). Deletions cut 4 bases from V and 9 bases from J, with 13 bases between. Germline lookup yields CDR1 LGHDT and CDR2 YNNKEL (reference sequence). The CDR3 spans 14 residues. The CDR3 here is CASSRGPNGSPLHF. Here the CDR3 DNA reads TGTGCCAGCAGCCGGGGGCCAAACGGTTCACCCCTCCACTTT.

The chain employs TRBV4-1 and TRBJ1-3; 7 bases are a match to TRBD1. The germline gives CDR1 MGHRA, CDR2 YSYEKL. Losses at the gene ends were 1 base for V and 1 base for J; bases not matched to a gene: 10. This CDR3 region has 18 residues. This chain's CDR3 is CASSQVNRGFRSGNTIYF. In DNA, the CDR3 is TGCGCCAGCAGCCAAGTAAACAGGGGTTTTAGGTCTGGAAACACCATATATTTT.

V and J are TRBV18 and TRBJ2-5; D is unresolved. This CDR3 region has 13 residues. Germline CDR1 is KGHSH and CDR2 is LQKENI. V gave up 2 bases and J gave up 1 base, with 5 bases separating them. The CDR3 nucleotides are TGTGCCAGCTCACCAGCGATCCAAGAGACCCAGTACTTC. This gives the protein CASSPAIQETQYF.

The chain joins TRBV14 to TRBJ1-4, with D possibly TRBD1 on 6 matching bases. The CDR3 sequence is 17 residues long. V lost 1 base to trimming and J lost 8 bases, with 20 bases between them. The germline V gene encodes CDR1 SGHDN and CDR2 FVKESK. Here the CDR3 reads CASSQVRKTGQLEKLFF. CDR3 in DNA: TGTGCCAGCAGCCAAGTTCGTAAAACGGGACAACTGGAAAAACTGTTTTTT.

The chain joins TRBV27 to TRBJ2-2; D is possibly TRBD1 (5 bases). This CDR3 spans 14 amino acids. Trimming left V 4 bases short and J 6 bases short, with 12 bases between. CDR1 and CDR2 from the germline V gene are MNHEY and SMNVEV (reference sequence). The CDR3, as DNA: TGTGCCAGCAGTTGGGCAGTCAGGGCCGGGGAGCTGTTTTTT. Amino acids: CASSWAVRAGELFF.

The chain couples TRBV6-4 to TRBJ1-1; no clear D. This CDR3 contains 13 residues. The V gene lost 4 bases and the J gene lost 3 bases, with 9 bases spanning the gap. The germline V gene has CDR1 MRHNA and CDR2 SNTAGT. The DNA of the CDR3 is TGTGCCAGCAGTGCCCTAGGCGACACTGAAGCTTTCTTT. This gives the protein CASSALGDTEAFF.

In DNA, the CDR3 is TGTGCCAGCAGCAAAGAGGGAGTTGGCAATCAGCCCCAGCATTTT. Its protein product is CASSKEGVGNQPQHF. The chain combines TRBV6-4 with TRBJ1-5; no clear D gene. CDR3 length equals 15 residues. Germline CDR1 and CDR2: MRHNA and SNTAGT. V gave up 6 bases and J gave up 2 bases, with 14 bases separating them.

This clone was observed a handful of times. V usage is TRBV6-5 and J usage is TRBJ1-2, with 9 bases matching TRBD1. The CDR3 is made up of 16 amino acids. Germline V gene sequence: CDR1 MNHEY, CDR2 SVGAGI. J gave up 5 bases and V 2 bases, and 9 bases lay outside the gene matches. The CDR3 DNA sequence: TGTGCCAGCAGTTACCTGAGAACAGGGGGCGGGTATGGCTACACCTTC. Encoded protein: CASSYLRTGGGYGYTF.

The chain employs TRBV24-1 and TRBJ2-1; D may be TRBD2 (6 bases). Trimming removed 6 bases from V and 4 bases from J, with 12 bases in between. CDR1 KGHDR and CDR2 SFDVKD come from the germline V gene. The CDR3 totals 14 residues. As DNA, the CDR3 is TGTGCCACCAGTTACGGGGGTTCTTACAATGAGCAGTTCTTC. Protein sequence: CATSYGGSYNEQFF.

The chain uses TRBV6-5 and TRBJ2-7; tentative D call: TRBD1 (6 bases). The V and J ends lost 6 bases and 0 bases respectively, with 9 bases between them. The CDR3 spans 13 residues. Per germline, CDR1 MNHEY and CDR2 SVGAGI. CDR3 in DNA: TGTGCCAGCAGCAGGACAGTCTCCTACGAGCAGTACTTC. Residues: CASSRTVSYEQYF.

This chain joins TRBV19 and TRBJ2-7; D may be TRBD1 (6 bases). V was trimmed by 5 bases and J by 0 bases, leaving 14 bases between them. The CDR3 consists of 15 residues. Germline assignment: CDR1 LNHDA and CDR2 SQIVND (reference sequence). The DNA of the CDR3 is TGTGCCAGTAGTCACAGGGCAGCTAGCTCCTACGAGCAGTACTTC. Protein sequence: CASSHRAASSYEQYF. Combining the CDR3 with reference TRBV19 and TRBJ2-7 gives the whole variable domain DGGITQSPKYLFRKEGQNVTLSCEQNLNHDAMYWYRQDPGQGLRLIYYSQIVNDFQKGDIAEGYSVSREKKESFPLTVTSAQKNPTAFYLCASSHRAASSYEQYFGPGTRLTVT.

Concerning this clone itself: Relative to the germline gene, one junction end is altered; a read error may explain this. The chain employs TRBV3-1 (or the pseudogene TRBV3-2) and TRBJ1-1; D call uncertain. The CDR3 is made up of 15 amino acids. Germline V lookup: CDR1 LGHDT, CDR2 YNNKEL (reference sequence). Here the CDR3 reads CASSQASRMNPEAFF. The CDR3, as DNA: TGTGCCAGCAGCCAAGCTAGCAGGATGAACCCTGAAGCTTTCTTT.

The chain is built from TRBV7-9 and TRBJ2-7; 9 nucleotides agree with TRBD2. The V gene end was trimmed by 0 bases and the J gene end by 0 bases; junction bases not matched to a gene: 3. This CDR3 has 16 amino acids. CDR1 is SEHNR and CDR2 is FQNEAQ in the germline V gene (reference sequence). CDR3 loop: CASSLAPSGDSYEQYF. The DNA of the CDR3 is TGTGCCAGCAGCTTAGCTCCTAGCGGGGACTCCTACGAGCAGTACTTC.

The chain links TRBV6-1 to TRBJ2-1, with TRBD2 identical over 13 bases. V lost 2 bases, J lost 8 bases, and 9 bases stayed unmatched. Germline loops: CDR1 MNHNS, CDR2 SASEGT. CDR3 length: 17 residues. CDR3 residues: CASSELRTSGSEDEQFF. For the CDR3, the DNA is TGTGCCAGCAGTGAACTCCGGACTAGCGGGAGTGAGGATGAGCAGTTCTTC.

J is TRBJ2-6 and V is TRBV7-9; D is perhaps TRBD2 (6 bases). Trimming shortened V by 5 bases and J by 0 bases, and 14 bases separated the two germline ends. Germline V gene sequence: CDR1 SEHNR, CDR2 FQNEAQ (reference sequence). CDR3 length equals 17 residues. The DNA for the CDR3 is TGTGCCAGCAGCCAGGGACTGCGTTTCTCTGGGGCCAACGTCCTGACTTTC. Residues: CASSQGLRFSGANVLTF.

The CDR3 region has the DNA TGTGCCAGTAGTATAGTACAGCTCACCTATGGCTACACCTTC. It yields the protein CASSIVQLTYGYTF. The chain links TRBV19 to TRBJ1-2, with no clear D. Trimming pared 1 base from V and 4 bases from J, leaving 10 bases between. The CDR3 contains 14 residues. Germline loops: CDR1 LNHDA, CDR2 SQIVND (reference sequence). Drawing the rest from reference TRBV19 and TRBJ1-2, the complete variable domain is DGGITQSPKYLFRKEGQNVTLSCEQNLNHDAMYWYRQDPGQGLRLIYYSQIVNDFQKGDIAEGYSVSREKKESFPLTVTSAQKNPTAFYLCASSIVQLTYGYTFGSGTRLTVV.